The clone carrying this TCR beta chain showed up just a few times. Antigen specificity is unknown. The entry originates in a study of T cells in Graves' hyperthyroidism and ophthalmopathy. Overall study: Initial diagnosis, before any treatment, was when peripheral blood was collected.

CDR1 and CDR2 from the germline V gene are SGHRS and YFSETQ. The germline V and J ends were trimmed by 0 bases and 0 bases, with 6 bases remaining between them. CDR3 length: 14 residues. RNA transcripts gave rise to amplified TCR beta CDR3 regions. In the first-round RT-PCR of the TCR CDR3, the HTBI primer set was used. Via MiXCR, TCRdb re-called the multiplex PCR reads, giving one row per CDR3 protein. The data hold 350,000 to 450,000 distinct CDR3 sequences, with approximately 17% observed a single time. The study's findings and limits: Blood held most thyroid clonotypes expanded above 0.001 frequency.

Sequenced input: blood. The chain has TRBV5-1 and TRBJ1-1, with D possibly matching TRBD1 (5 bases). This TCR came from a woman between 25 and 40 years old with Graves' hyperthyroidism that later progressed to Graves' ophthalmopathy. CDR3 coding DNA: TGCGCCAGCAGCTTGGAAGGGGTGAACACTGAAGCTTTCTTT. Protein: CASSLEGVNTEAFF. The variable domain in full, with the rest retrieved from reference TRBV5-1 and TRBJ1-1, is KAGVTQTPRYLIKTRGQQVTLSCSPISGHRSVSWYQQTPGQGLQFLFEYFSETQRNKGNFPGRFSGRQFSNSRSEMNVSTLELGDSALYLCASSLEGVNTEAFFGQGTRLTVV.